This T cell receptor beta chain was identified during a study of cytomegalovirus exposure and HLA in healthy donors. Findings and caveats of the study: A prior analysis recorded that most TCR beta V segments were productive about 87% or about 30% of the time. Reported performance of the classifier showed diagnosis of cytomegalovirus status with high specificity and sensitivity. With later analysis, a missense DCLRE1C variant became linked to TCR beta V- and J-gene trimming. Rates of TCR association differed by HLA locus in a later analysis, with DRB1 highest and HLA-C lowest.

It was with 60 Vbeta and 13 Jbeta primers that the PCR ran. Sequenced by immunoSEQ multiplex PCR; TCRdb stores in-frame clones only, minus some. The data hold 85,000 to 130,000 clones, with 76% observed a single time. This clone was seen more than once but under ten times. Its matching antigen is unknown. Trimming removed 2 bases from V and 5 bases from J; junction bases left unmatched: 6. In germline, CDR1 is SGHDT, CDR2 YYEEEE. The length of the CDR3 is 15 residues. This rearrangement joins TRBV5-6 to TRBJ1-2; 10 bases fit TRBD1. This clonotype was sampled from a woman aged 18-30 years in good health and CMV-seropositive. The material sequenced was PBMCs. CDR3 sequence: CASSFGDRGGYGYTF. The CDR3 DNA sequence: TGTGCCAGCAGCTTTGGGGACAGGGGAGGTTATGGCTACACCTTC.